Included here is one TCR beta chain sequence, with context. The sample holds a few counts of this clone. No cognate antigen has been identified for it. The sample holds no much larger clone one base away, and base qualities are not on file. The sample is drawn from a study of T cell responses to AZD1222 COVID-19 vaccine (dated by TCRdb to 2020 to 2022). Notes on the research overall: TCR sequencing was performed for 230 to 250 trial participants, of whom around 210 were given two doses of AZD1222 and around 26 were given two doses of MenACWY control vaccine. Trial participants were enrolled into age subgroups of 18-55, 56-69 and 70-plus years, which contained 148, 28 and 57 TCR-sequenced participants, respectively. Summary of the overall study and its limitations: After two AZD1222 doses, both the breadth and the depth of spike-specific TCRs were significantly higher than at day 0 and than in MenACWY recipients. Conclusions about previously exposed vaccinees are limited because only six or seven AZD1222 recipients were SARS-CoV-2 seropositive at baseline. The 56-69-year group was small, and its depth increase did not reach significance, likely because of low power. The vaccine-associated CD4 TCRs covered the entire spike protein, and the dominant responses fell in regions 160-218 and 743-854. Nearly half of unique spike-specific TCRs reportedly recognized epitopes outside regions mutated in the B.1.351 and B.1.1.7 variants. Because no day 14 peak-response samples were available, the repertoires could be characterized only after the peak T cell response. Most participants were white British and females outnumbered males, and the authors suggested that clonal diversity may have been underestimated.

The CDR3 regions of human TCRbeta chains were subjected to immunosequencing. Per the source publication's procedure: Repertoire TCRs were matched against a reference library of SARS-CoV-2-specific TCRs generated with the MIRA antigen-specificity platform. Breadth meant the fraction of unique TCRs that were SARS-CoV-2-associated, whereas depth meant the fraction of total T cells that were SARS-CoV-2-associated. Using the MIRA data, each spike-specific TCR was mapped to the spike region that the TCR reacts to and placed in a CD4 or CD8 class. Log10-transformed breadth and depth values were compared by one-way ANOVA with Sidak's multiple comparisons tests. Not all clones reach the TCRdb copy of this immuneACCESS table, which keeps in-frame sequences only. Checked studies attribute under half of the gap to unresolved V genes and leave the rest unexplained. V, J and clone size reflect that table, while D and trimming were determined from the DNA. Within this sample are tens of thousands of clones, with 85% of them counted one time only. The top ten clonotypes cover roughly 5% of the sample.

The time point label of this sample denotes: about 28 days (+/-7) after the second vaccine dose. Because spike-specific TCR depth and breadth did not differ between the two schedules, AZD1222 recipients who got a second dose at roughly 4 weeks were pooled with those who got a second dose at roughly 12 weeks. Samples from vaccinated people were obtained from the UK trials COV001 and COV002, which included a single-blind randomized controlled phase 2/3 trial of AZD1222 (ChAdOx1 nCoV-19) in healthy adults. Trial participant PBMC samples were collected at day 0 and day 28 after the second dose for TCRbeta chain sequencing. CDR1 and CDR2 (SGHNT, YENEEA) derive from the germline V gene. Trimming at the junction amounts to 1 base on V and 8 bases on J, and the germline ends lie 11 bases apart. The CDR3 contains 13 residues, cysteine and phenylalanine counted. Only the CDR3 DNA is retained, 39 bases long and in frame from the first base.

This chain is built from TRBV11-3 and TRBJ1-2; no D gene is confidently identified. The source was peripheral blood, collected 28 days after the second AZD1222 dose. This receptor was identified in an adult who received the AZD1222 COVID-19 vaccine. This receptor has the CDR3 CASSLGGSDGYTF. The nucleotides read TGTGCCAGCAGCTTAGGAGGGTCCGACGGCTACACCTTC.